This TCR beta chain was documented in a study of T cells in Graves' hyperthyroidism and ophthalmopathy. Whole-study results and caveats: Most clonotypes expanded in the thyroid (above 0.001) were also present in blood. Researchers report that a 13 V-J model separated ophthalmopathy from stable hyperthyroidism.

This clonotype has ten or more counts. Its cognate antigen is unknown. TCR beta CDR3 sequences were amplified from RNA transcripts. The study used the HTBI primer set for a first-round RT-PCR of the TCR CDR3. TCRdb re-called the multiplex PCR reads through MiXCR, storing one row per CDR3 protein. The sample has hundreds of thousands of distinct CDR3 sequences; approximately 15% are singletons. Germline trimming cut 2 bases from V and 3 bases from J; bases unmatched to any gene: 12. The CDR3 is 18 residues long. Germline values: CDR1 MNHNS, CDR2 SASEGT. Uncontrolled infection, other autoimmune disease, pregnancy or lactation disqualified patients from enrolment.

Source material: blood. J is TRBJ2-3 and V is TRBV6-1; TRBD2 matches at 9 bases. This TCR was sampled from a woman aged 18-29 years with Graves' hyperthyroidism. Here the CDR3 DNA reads TGTGCCAGCAGTGAATCGAAAGCGGGGGGCATGATAACAGATACGCAGTATTTT. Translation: CASSESKAGGMITDTQYF.